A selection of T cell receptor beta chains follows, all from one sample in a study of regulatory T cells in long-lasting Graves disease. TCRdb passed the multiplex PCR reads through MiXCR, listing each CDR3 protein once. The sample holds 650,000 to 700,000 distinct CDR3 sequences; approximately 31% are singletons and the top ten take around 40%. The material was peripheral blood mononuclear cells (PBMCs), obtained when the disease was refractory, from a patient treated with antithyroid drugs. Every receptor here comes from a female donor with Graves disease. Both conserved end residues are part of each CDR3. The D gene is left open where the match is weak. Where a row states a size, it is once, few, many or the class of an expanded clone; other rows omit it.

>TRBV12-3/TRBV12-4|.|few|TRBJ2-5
TGTGCCAGCAGATACGGACAGCGACAAGAGACCCAGTACTTC
CASRYGQRQETQYF
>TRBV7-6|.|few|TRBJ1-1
TGTGCCAGCAGCTTGGAAAAAGGGGCAGAAGCTTTCTTT
CASSLEKGAEAFF
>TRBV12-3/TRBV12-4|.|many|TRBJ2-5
TGTGCCAGCAGCTTATCGAGAGAGACCCAGTACTTC
CASSLSRETQYF
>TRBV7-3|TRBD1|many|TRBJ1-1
TGTGCCAGCAGGCTCACAGGGGACACTGAAGCTTTCTTT
CASRLTGDTEAFF
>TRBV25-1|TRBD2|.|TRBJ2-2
TGTGCCAGCGGCCGGGAGGGGGGAACCGGGGAGCTGTTTTTT
CASGREGGTGELFF
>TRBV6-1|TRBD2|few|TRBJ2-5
TGTGCCAGCAGGATACCCCGCCGAGCGGGAGAAGAGACCCAGTACTTC
CASRIPRRAGEETQYF
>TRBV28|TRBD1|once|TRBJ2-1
TGTGCCAGCAGTTCTGGACAGGGATTCTACAATGAGCAGTTCTTC
CASSSGQGFYNEQFF
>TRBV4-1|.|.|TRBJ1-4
TGCGCCAGCAGCCCCGGCGGGAGGGCTAATGAAAAACTGTTTTTT
CASSPGGRANEKLFF
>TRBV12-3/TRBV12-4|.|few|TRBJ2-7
TGTGCCAGCAGCCCCTCCCGGGACCGACCCTACGAGCAGTACTTC
CASSPSRDRPYEQYF
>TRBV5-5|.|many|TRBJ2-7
TGTGCCAGCAGCTTGAGCAGCTTCGGCGAGCAGTACTTC
CASSLSSFGEQYF
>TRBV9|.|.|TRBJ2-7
TGTGCCAGCAGCCCTTGTGACACCCCACTTGGCTTGCAGCAGTACTTC
CASSPCDTPLGLQQYF
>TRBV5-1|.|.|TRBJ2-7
TGCGCCAGCAGCTTGGCCGGGTCAATAGAGTCGTCCTACGAGCAGTACTTC
CASSLAGSIESSYEQYF
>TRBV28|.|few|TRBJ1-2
TGTGCCAGCACCCCAGCAGGGGTCGGCGGTGCTGGCTACACCTTC
CASTPAGVGGAGYTF
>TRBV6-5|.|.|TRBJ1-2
TGTGCCAGCAGTTATGCAGCACGCTATGGCTACACCTTC
CASSYAARYGYTF
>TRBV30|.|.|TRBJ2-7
TGTGCCTGTTCCCAGGCGAGCTACGAGCAGTACTTC
CACSQASYEQYF
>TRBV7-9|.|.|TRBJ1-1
TGTGCCAGCAGCCCAACCGCCGGGGGGGGTAACACTGAAGCTTTCTTT
CASSPTAGGGNTEAFF
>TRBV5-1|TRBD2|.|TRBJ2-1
TGCGCCAGCAGCTCGGCGGGAGGCACCTACAATGAGCAGTTCTTC
CASSSAGGTYNEQFF
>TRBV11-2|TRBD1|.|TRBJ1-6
TGTGCCAGCAGCCCTCTACAGGGGTTCGATTCACCCCTCCACTTT
CASSPLQGFDSPLHF
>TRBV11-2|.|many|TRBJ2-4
TGTGCCAGCAGCTTACCAGTAGCCAAAAACATTCAGTACTTC
CASSLPVAKNIQYF
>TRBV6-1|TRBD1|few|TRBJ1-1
TGTGCCAGCAGGGTCCCGGGACAGGGAAGGGCAGCTTTCTTT
CASRVPGQGRAAFF
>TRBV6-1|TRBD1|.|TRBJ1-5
TGTGCCACTCCAGGAATAGACAGGGAGGATCAGCCCCAGCATTTT
CATPGIDREDQPQHF
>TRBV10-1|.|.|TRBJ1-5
TGCGCCAGCAGTACAGGGTTGGGGCAGCCCCAGCATTTT
CASSTGLGQPQHF
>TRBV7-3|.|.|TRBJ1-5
TGTGCCAGCAGCTTATCCTGGGACCAGCCCCAGCATTTT
CASSLSWDQPQHF
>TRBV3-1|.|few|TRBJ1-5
TGTGCCAGCAGCCAAGATCCGGGGAATCAGCCCCAGCATTTT
CASSQDPGNQPQHF
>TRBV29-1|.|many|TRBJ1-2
TGCAGCGTTGAGGGCCTGGCATTTGGCTACACCTTC
CSVEGLAFGYTF
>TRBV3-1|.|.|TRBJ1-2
TGTGCCAGCAGCCAAGATCTCCCAGGGACTAACTATGGCTACACCTTC
CASSQDLPGTNYGYTF
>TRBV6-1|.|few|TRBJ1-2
TGTGCCAGCATCCTTATGGGGCGGGGGGCCTCATATGGCTACACCTTC
CASILMGRGASYGYTF
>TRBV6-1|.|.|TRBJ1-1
TGTGCCAGCGCCCAGGGGATGAACACTGAAGCTTTCTTT
CASAQGMNTEAFF
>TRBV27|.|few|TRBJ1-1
TGTGCCAGCAGTTTATACGGGGACCCGAACACTGAAGCTTTCTTT
CASSLYGDPNTEAFF
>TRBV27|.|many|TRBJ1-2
TGTGCCAGCAGTCGCAGTAACTATGGCTACACCTTC
CASSRSNYGYTF
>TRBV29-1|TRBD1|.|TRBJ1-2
TGCAGCGTTGAAGACAGGGGGCTCCTCTATGGCTACACCTTC
CSVEDRGLLYGYTF
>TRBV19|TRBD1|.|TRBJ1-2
TGTGCCAGTAGTGGGGACAGGTCTGGTGACTACACCTTC
CASSGDRSGDYTF
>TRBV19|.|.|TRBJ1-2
TGTGCCAGTAATACCAACCCAGGGTATGGCTACACCTTC
CASNTNPGYGYTF
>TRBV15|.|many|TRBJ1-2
TGTGCCACCAGCAGAGATCGATCAGGGGCGGAGGGCTACACCTTC
CATSRDRSGAEGYTF
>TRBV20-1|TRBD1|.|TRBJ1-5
TGCAGTGCTAGGGAATCCGGGACAGGGGGTAGTCAGCCCCAGCATTTT
CSARESGTGGSQPQHF
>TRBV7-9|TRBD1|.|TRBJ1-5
TGTGCCAGCAGCTTAGGGCAGGGGGCTGGGGGCAATCAGCCCCAGCATTTT
CASSLGQGAGGNQPQHF
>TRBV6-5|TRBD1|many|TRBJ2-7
TGTGCCAGCAGTTACACGCCGGGACAGTCGCACGAGCAGTACTTC
CASSYTPGQSHEQYF
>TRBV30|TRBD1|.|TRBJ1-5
TGTGCCTGGAGACCCGGGACAGGCATTAATCAGCCCCAGCATTTT
CAWRPGTGINQPQHF
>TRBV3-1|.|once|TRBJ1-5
TGTGCCAGCAGCCAAGAGGGGCAGATAAATCAGCCCCAGCATTTT
CASSQEGQINQPQHF
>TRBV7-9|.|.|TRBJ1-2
TGTGCCAGCAGCGGGGGGCGGGCTAACTATGGCTACACCTTC
CASSGGRANYGYTF
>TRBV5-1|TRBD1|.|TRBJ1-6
TGCGCCAGCAGCTTGATGGGACAGAATTCACCCCTCCACTTT
CASSLMGQNSPLHF
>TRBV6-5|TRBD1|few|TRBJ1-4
TGTGCCAGCAGTTACCGGACAGGGGGTACTAATGAAAAACTGTTTTTT
CASSYRTGGTNEKLFF
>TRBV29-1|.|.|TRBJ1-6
TGCAGCGTTGGGGAACCGGGACAACCGAGTTCACCCCTCCACTTT
CSVGEPGQPSSPLHF
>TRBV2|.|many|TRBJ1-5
TGTGCCAGCAGTGAGGGGGCAGGCAATCAGCCCCAGCATTTT
CASSEGAGNQPQHF
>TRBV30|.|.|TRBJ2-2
TGTGCCCGCGGACCCGGGGAGCTGTTTTTT
CARGPGELFF
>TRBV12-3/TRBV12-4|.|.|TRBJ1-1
TGTGCCAGCAGTTTAAGGGCCGGGTTGGGGGGCACTGAAGCTTTCTTT
CASSLRAGLGGTEAFF
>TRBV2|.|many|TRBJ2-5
TGTGCCAGCACCCCATGGGAGGAGACCCAGTACTTC
CASTPWEETQYF
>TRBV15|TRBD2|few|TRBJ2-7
TGTGCCACCAGCATATTAGCGGGAGGGCCTGGGTACGAGCAGTACTTC
CATSILAGGPGYEQYF
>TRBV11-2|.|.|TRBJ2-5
TGTGCCAGCAGCTCACTAGGGACGGCCTTACAGGCCCAGTACTTC
CASSSLGTALQAQYF
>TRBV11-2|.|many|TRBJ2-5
TGTGCCAGCAGCTTATTCTTAGGCAGCCGGTCAGATTTGAAGTACTTC
CASSLFLGSRSDLKYF
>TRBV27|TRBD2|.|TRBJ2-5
TGTGCCAGCAGTCCACTGTGGCGGGAGGGCCTGGAGACCCAGTACTTC
CASSPLWREGLETQYF
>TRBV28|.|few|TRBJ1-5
TGTGCCAGCAGGCTCCCATATAGCAATCAGCCCCAGCATTTT
CASRLPYSNQPQHF
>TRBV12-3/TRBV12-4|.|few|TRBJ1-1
TGTGCCAGCAGTTTACCCGGGACTGAGAACACTGAAGCTTTCTTT
CASSLPGTENTEAFF